Below, 10 T cell receptor beta chains from the same sample are listed, as sequenced in a study of T-cell reconstitution after alpha-beta-depleted transplantation in children (dated by TCRdb to about 2016). Libraries were constructed by PCR. Sequencing instrument: Illumina HiSeq 2500. TCR library preparation used molecular barcoding, with unique molecular identifiers applied to normalize quantification of the TCRbeta repertoire. In-frame beta chains were kept once TCRdb had trimmed the public reads at Q25 with fastp and called clones with MiXCR. A single entry per CDR3 protein holds the most common genes and DNA from its merged rows. Within this sample are around 600,000 distinct CDR3 sequences, with about 10% of them counted one time only. The ten largest clones add up to roughly 3.9% of the sample. The material sequenced was PBMCs from the stem cell graft donor, taken from the stem cell graft. These receptors were taken from a human donor who donated a stem cell graft to a child with acute myeloid leukemia.

This clonotype was counted between two and nine times. The rearrangement links TRBV14 to TRBJ2-5; 9 bases are shared with TRBD1. Germline values: CDR1 SGHDN, CDR2 FVKESK. Germline trimming cut 4 bases from V and 2 bases from J; bases unmatched to any gene: 5. CDR3 length equals 15 residues. CDR3 amino acids: CASSRRDRAQETQYF. CDR3 bases: TGTGCCAGCAGCCGTCGGGACAGGGCGCAAGAGACCCAGTACTTC.

This clonotype occurred many times. The rearrangement uses TRBV4-2 and TRBJ2-3; D is ambiguous. Trimming removed 2 bases at V and 0 bases at J, with 0 bases between. The germline CDR1 and CDR2 sequences are LGHNA and YNFKEQ. The CDR3 extends over 12 amino acids. Here the CDR3 DNA reads TGTGCCAGCAGCCAAAGCACAGATACGCAGTATTTT. It encodes CASSQSTDTQYF.

This clonotype has at least ten counts. The chain has TRBV7-2 and TRBJ2-3; perhaps TRBD2 as D (5 bases). CDR1 is SGHTA and CDR2 is FQGNSA in the germline V gene. The V and J ends lost 1 base and 2 bases respectively, with 7 bases between them. The CDR3 spans 14 residues. In nucleotides, the CDR3 is TGTGCCAGCAGCTTAGAACGGGACACAGATACGCAGTATTTT. Translation gives CASSLERDTDTQYF.

The CDR3 loop reads CASGLDGEQFF. CDR3 sequence (DNA): TGTGCCAGCGGACTAGACGGTGAGCAGTTCTTC. The chain is built from TRBV6-6 and TRBJ2-1; 7 bases line up with TRBD2. Looked up from germline, CDR1 is MNHNY and CDR2 is SVGAGI (reference sequence). The CDR3 has 11 residues. V shed 8 bases, J shed 9 bases, and the junction held 4 bases outside the gene matches.

This clonotype has only a few counts. The rearrangement links TRBV4-2 to TRBJ2-1, with 13 bases that match TRBD2. Germline trimming cut 0 bases from V and 8 bases from J; bases unmatched to any gene: 10. In germline, CDR1 is LGHNA, CDR2 YNFKEQ. CDR3 length: 18 amino acids. In DNA form, the CDR3 reads TGTGCCAGCAGCCAAGAACAGATCGGACTAGCGGGAGCCGATGAGCAGTTCTTC. Its protein product is CASSQEQIGLAGADEQFF.

In its sample, this clonotype was seen a few times. The V call is TRBV27, the J call TRBJ1-1, with TRBD1 as a possible D gene (5 bases). Germline loops: CDR1 MNHEY, CDR2 SMNVEV (reference sequence). This CDR3 comprises 16 residues. Trimming cost V 0 bases and J 9 bases, with 20 bases left between them. CDR3 DNA sequence: TGTGCCAGCAGTTTATCCCCAGGGAGAGGCCGTAGGCAAGCTTTCTTT. This sequence encodes CASSLSPGRGRRQAFF.

In this sample, this clonotype turned up a few times. This chain joins TRBV20-1 and TRBJ2-5; perhaps TRBD1 as D (6 bases). Germline values: CDR1 DFQATT, CDR2 SNEGSKA (reference sequence). There are 12 residues in the CDR3. Trimming took off 6 bases at V and 5 bases at J, with 13 bases between the two ends. The CDR3 DNA sequence: TGCAGTGCCGCCCGGGACACGGAGACCCAGTACTTC. Amino acids: CSAARDTETQYF.

The chain recombines TRBV20-1 with TRBJ2-3; TRBD2 aligns across 14 bases. CDR1 DFQATT and CDR2 SNEGSKA come from the germline V gene (reference sequence). This CDR3 region has 15 residues. CDR3 residues: CRGTSGSYGADTQYF. The CDR3 DNA is TGCAGAGGGACTAGCGGGAGTTATGGGGCAGATACGCAGTATTTT.

This clonotype showed up many times. The rearrangement links TRBV29-1 to TRBJ1-1; 7 positions match TRBD1. This CDR3 is built from 12 residues. The ends lost 6 bases at V and 1 base at J; junction bases unmatched: 2. Germline V CDR1 and CDR2: SQVTM, ANQGSEA. CDR3 bases: TGCAGCGTGGACAGGAGGAACACTGAAGCTTTCTTT. Translation gives CSVDRRNTEAFF.

The chain employs TRBV19 and TRBJ2-7; the match to TRBD2 covers 10 bases. The CDR3 length is 15 residues. Losses at the gene ends were 6 bases for V and 2 bases for J; bases not matched to a gene: 7. Germline V gene data show CDR1 as LNHDA and CDR2 as SQIVND (reference sequence). The CDR3 protein is CASSYGLAATYEQYF. CDR3 bases: TGTGCCAGTAGCTACGGACTAGCGGCGACCTACGAGCAGTACTTC.